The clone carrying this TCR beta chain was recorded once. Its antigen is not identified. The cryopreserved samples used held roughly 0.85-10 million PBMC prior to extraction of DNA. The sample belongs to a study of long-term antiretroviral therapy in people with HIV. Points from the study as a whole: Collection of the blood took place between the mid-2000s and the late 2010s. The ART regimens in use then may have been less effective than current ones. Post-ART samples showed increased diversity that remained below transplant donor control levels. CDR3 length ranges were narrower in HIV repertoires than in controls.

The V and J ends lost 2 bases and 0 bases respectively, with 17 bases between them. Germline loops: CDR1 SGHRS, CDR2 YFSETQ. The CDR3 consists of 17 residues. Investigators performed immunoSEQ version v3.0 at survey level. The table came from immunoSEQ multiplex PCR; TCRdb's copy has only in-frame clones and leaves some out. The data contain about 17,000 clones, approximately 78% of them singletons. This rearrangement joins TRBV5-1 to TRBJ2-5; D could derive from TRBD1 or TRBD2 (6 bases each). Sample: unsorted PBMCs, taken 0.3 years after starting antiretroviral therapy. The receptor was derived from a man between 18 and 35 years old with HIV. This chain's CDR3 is CASSLGSVGGYQETQYF. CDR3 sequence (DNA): TGCGCCAGCAGCTTAGGATCGGTGGGGGGCTACCAAGAGACCCAGTACTTC.